This TCR beta chain was sequenced during a study of T cell repertoires in ileal Crohn's disease. Turning to the study itself: At surgery, under 40% of patients smoked, with median disease duration roughly 8.3 years. The M6 sample came from neoterminal ileum during colonoscopy after surgery.

CDR1 is MNHEY, CDR2 SMNVEV, per germline (reference sequence). CDR3 length: 13 amino acids. V was clipped by 3 bases and J by 7 bases, with 10 bases between them. Time point reported: neoterminal ileum biopsy at postoperative endoscopy, about 6 months after surgery. Adults with ileal or ileocolonic Crohn's disease and an indication for resection were eligible. TCRdb's copy holds only in-frame clones and misses some; the assay was immunoSEQ multiplex PCR. Here the sample spans 55,000 to 65,000 clones, 85% to 90% being singletons. The chain is built from TRBV27 and TRBJ2-1, with a weak D call TRBD2 (6 bases). Sequencing was performed on ileal tissue. The receptor comes from an adult with Crohn's disease. In DNA form, the CDR3 reads TGTGCCAGCAGTTTTACTCTAGCGAATGAGCAGTTCTTC. It is translated as CASSFTLANEQFF.